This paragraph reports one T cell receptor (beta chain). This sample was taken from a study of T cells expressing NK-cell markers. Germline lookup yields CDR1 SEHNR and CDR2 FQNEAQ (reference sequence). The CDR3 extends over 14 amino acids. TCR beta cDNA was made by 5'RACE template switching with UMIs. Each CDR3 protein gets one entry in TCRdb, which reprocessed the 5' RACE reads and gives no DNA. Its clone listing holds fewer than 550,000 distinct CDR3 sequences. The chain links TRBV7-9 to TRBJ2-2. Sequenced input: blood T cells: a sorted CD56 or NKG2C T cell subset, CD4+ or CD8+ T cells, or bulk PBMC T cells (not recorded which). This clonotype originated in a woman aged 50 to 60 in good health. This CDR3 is CASSLGGSTGELFF.